This record covers a single TCR beta chain. Antigen: not known. The data were taken from a study of long-term antiretroviral therapy in people with HIV. Study conclusions and caveats: The study lacked data on ART adherence, viral resistance or therapy changes.

Everyone in the study who had HIV was treated in the United States. An immunoSEQ assay, version v3.0, was performed at survey level. TCRdb keeps only in-frame clones here, not all; method: immunoSEQ multiplex PCR. Seen here are about 15,000 clones, around 80% observed once, and the top ten hold 6.5% to 8.5%. This TCR derives from a man between 18 and 35 years old with HIV. This sample comprised unsorted PBMCs, obtained 0.1 years after starting antiretroviral therapy.

CDR3: CASSLEVAGTTDTQYF. DNA for the CDR3: TGCGCCAGCAGCTTGGAGGTAGCGGGGACCACAGATACGCAGTATTTT. The chain carries TRBV5-1 and TRBJ2-3; TRBD2 matches at 8 bases. This CDR3 is 16 amino acids long. The V and J ends lost 0 bases and 2 bases, in that order; junction bases with no gene match: 5. Germline V gene sequence: CDR1 SGHRS, CDR2 YFSETQ.